What follows are 14 T cell receptor beta chains derived from one specimen sequenced in a study of radiation and T cells in renal cell carcinoma. The data were produced by immunoSEQ multiplex PCR, yet TCRdb's version contains in-frame clones alone and is incomplete. The sample shows fewer than 90,000 clones, approximately 83% of them seen only once. Described time point: blood 2 weeks post-SBRT. Treatment of the sample: 15 Gy SBRT to primary tumor, nephrectomy 4 weeks later. The sequenced sample was blood, obtained from a patient whose treatment included radiotherapy and nephrectomy. These receptors originate from a woman in her 50s with renal cell carcinoma.

This clone was detected once. This sequence joins TRBV10-3 and TRBJ2-7, with D tentatively TRBD1 (6 bases). V was shortened by 0 bases and J by 1 base, with 10 bases between the two germline ends. CDR3 length: 15 residues. The V gene's germline CDR1 is ENHRY and CDR2 SYGVKD. The CDR3 DNA sequence: TGTGCCATCAGTGAGTCGAACGGACAGTCCTACGAGCAGTACTTC. This codes for CAISESNGQSYEQYF.

This chain links TRBV7-2 with TRBJ2-1, with TRBD2 matching 12 bases. Germline V gene sequence: CDR1 SGHTA, CDR2 FQGNSA. After removal of 4 bases from V and 3 bases from J, the junction contained 7 bases not matched to a gene. This CDR3 is built from 17 residues. This CDR3 is CASSSSGTSGLYNEQFF. As DNA, the CDR3 is TGTGCCAGCAGCTCTTCCGGGACTAGCGGGCTCTACAATGAGCAGTTCTTC.

The chain uses TRBV2 and TRBJ1-5; unclear D gene. V gave up 6 bases and J gave up 2 bases, with 14 bases separating them. The germline V gene encodes CDR1 SNHLY and CDR2 FYNNEI. The CDR3 is 15 amino acids. CDR3 nucleotides: TGTGCCAGCAGACAGAGGACCTCAGGCAATCAGCCCCAGCATTTT. Translation gives CASRQRTSGNQPQHF.

This clone was found a few times. The CDR3 reads CASSLSVNNEQFF. The CDR3, as DNA: TGTGCCAGCAGCTTGTCCGTAAACAATGAGCAGTTCTTC. The chain employs TRBV7-9 and TRBJ2-1; D uncertain. Trimming left V 3 bases short and J 5 bases short, with 8 bases between. CDR1 SEHNR and CDR2 FQNEAQ come from the germline V gene (reference sequence). This CDR3 comprises 13 residues. Complete variable domain (other parts from reference TRBV7-9 and TRBJ2-1): DTGVSQNPRHKITKRGQNVTFRCDPISEHNRLYWYRQTLGQGPEFLTYFQNEAQLEKSRLLSDRFSAERPKGSFSTLEIQRTEQGDSAMYLCASSLSVNNEQFFGPGTRLTVL.

The chain combines TRBV5-1 with TRBJ2-7; no clear D. Trimming shortened V by 9 bases and J by 7 bases, and 17 bases separated the two germline ends. CDR1 and CDR2 (germline): SGHRS, YFSETQ. The CDR3 runs 12 residues. Written as DNA, the CDR3 is TGCGCCAAAGCGACCGAGAGGAAGGAGCAGTACTTC. Translated: CAKATERKEQYF.

The CDR3 loop is CASSLEARGFMNTEAFF. CDR3 sequence (DNA): TGTGCCAGCAGCTTAGAGGCCAGGGGGTTTATGAACACTGAAGCTTTCTTT. V and J are TRBV7-2 and TRBJ1-1; the match to TRBD1 covers 7 bases. The V gene's germline CDR1 is SGHTA and CDR2 FQGNSA. The CDR3 has 17 amino acids. Trimming took 1 base from V and 0 from J; bases not matched to a gene: 8. The full variable domain, rest sourced from reference TRBV7-2 and TRBJ1-1, is GAGVSQSPSNKVTEKGKDVELRCDPISGHTALYWYRQSLGQGLEFLIYFQGNSAPDKSGLPSDRFSAERTGGSVSTLTIQRTQQEDSAVYLCASSLEARGFMNTEAFFGQGTRLTVV.

V usage is TRBV5-1 and J usage is TRBJ1-1; tentatively, D is TRBD1 (6 bases). CDR1 SGHRS and CDR2 YFSETQ come from the germline V gene. This CDR3 has 15 residues. The V end was cut by 1 base, the J end by 3 bases, with 13 bases between. The CDR3 protein is CASSLQGRGDTEAFF. The CDR3 bases are TGCGCCAGCAGCTTGCAGGGGCGAGGAGACACTGAAGCTTTCTTT.

This chain links TRBV2 with TRBJ2-7; D may be TRBD1 (5 bases). The CDR3 length is 11 residues. Trimming stripped 7 bases from V and 6 bases from J, with 10 bases between. Germline CDR1 and CDR2: SNHLY and FYNNEI. The CDR3 here is CASMVQGEQYF. The CDR3 region has the DNA TGTGCCAGCATGGTCCAGGGCGAGCAGTACTTC. The full variable domain, its missing parts supplied by reference TRBV2 and TRBJ2-7, is EPEVTQTPSHQVTQMGQEVILRCVPISNHLYFYWYRQILGQKVEFLVSFYNNEISEKSEIFDDQFSVERPDGSNFTLKIRSTKLEDSAMYFCASMVQGEQYFGPGTRLTVT.

The V gene is TRBV5-5, the J gene TRBJ1-1; D ambiguous. Trimming took off 0 bases at V and 0 bases at J, with 9 bases between the two ends. CDR1 is SGHKS and CDR2 is YYEKEE in the germline V gene (reference sequence). The CDR3 has 15 amino acids. The CDR3 nucleotides are TGTGCCAGCAGCTTGGGGGTCACAATGAACACTGAAGCTTTCTTT. It encodes CASSLGVTMNTEAFF.

The chain uses TRBV7-2 and TRBJ2-7; 7 bases match TRBD2. The germline gives CDR1 SGHTA, CDR2 FQGNSA. The V and J ends lost 0 bases and 3 bases, in that order; junction bases with no gene match: 5. The CDR3 loop spans 15 amino acids. The DNA of the CDR3 is TGTGCCAGCAGCTTAGCCGGGCTAGCGGACTACGAGCAGTACTTC. It specifies CASSLAGLADYEQYF.

V is TRBV6-6 and J is TRBJ2-5; D unclear. Trimming pared 11 bases from V and 0 bases from J, leaving 16 bases between. Germline values: CDR1 MNHNY, CDR2 SVGAGI (reference sequence). The CDR3 consists of 14 residues. DNA of the CDR3: TGTGCCTCCGGACGTTACAGCAACCAAGAGACCCAGTACTTC. It specifies CASGRYSNQETQYF.

CDR3 DNA sequence: TGTGCCAGCAGTCCCCCGGGACAGGTCTATGGCTACACCTTC. Its protein product is CASSPPGQVYGYTF. The V gene is TRBV25-1, the J gene TRBJ1-2; 8 nucleotides match TRBD1. The CDR3 is 14 residues long. The germline V gene encodes CDR1 MGHDK and CDR2 SYGVNS. J lost 4 bases, V lost 5 bases, and 6 bases had no gene match.

The rearrangement joins TRBV7-2 to TRBJ1-2; TRBD1 agrees at 8 bases. Germline CDR1 is SGHTA and CDR2 is FQGNSA. Losses at the gene ends were 6 bases for V and 4 bases for J; bases not matched to a gene: 1. This CDR3 region has 12 residues. The CDR3 nucleotides read TGTGCCAGCAGGGGACAGGTCTATGGCTACACCTTC. It codes for CASRGQVYGYTF.

J is TRBJ2-7 and V is TRBV6-6; D may match TRBD1 or TRBD2 (5 bases each). The V gene's germline CDR1 is MNHNY and CDR2 SVGAGI (reference sequence). The CDR3 covers 13 residues. V lost 9 bases, J lost 2 bases, and 14 bases lay in between. The CDR3 loop is CASMSGGTYEQYF. CDR3 in DNA: TGTGCCAGTATGTCTGGGGGAACCTACGAGCAGTACTTC.